This T cell receptor (beta chain) was recorded in a study of blood T cells in healthy people across ages. Notes on the study in general: Diversity was higher, and naive CD4+ cells more numerous, in long-lived donors than in aged donors.

This clonotype was observed a few times. The antigen remains unidentified. Staff drew around 10 milliliters of peripheral blood from each donor. No fewer than 7 million PBMCs went into each sample. The use of a sample-barcoded 5' primer and a J-beta primer mix characterized a second PCR of about 7 to 12 cycles. TCRdb reprocessed the 5' RACE reads via MiXCR and lists one record per CDR3 protein. The sample gives 1.8 million or so distinct CDR3 sequences, about 39% of which show up once; about 23% is in the top ten. The receptor was derived from a human donor in good health. The sequenced sample consisted of blood.

CDR3 DNA sequence: TGTGCCAGCAGTTACTCGGGCCCGTGGGGGGAGAGACAAGAGACCCAGTACTTC. Translated: CASSYSGPWGERQETQYF. V gene TRBV6-2 or TRBV6-3 combines with J gene TRBJ2-5; D perhaps matches TRBD2 (6 bases). Germline CDR1 reads MNHEY; CDR2 reads SVGEGT. This CDR3 is 18 amino acids long. V lost 0 bases and J lost 2, with 19 bases in between.